This entry is about one T cell receptor (beta chain). The antigen is undetermined. The data were obtained in a study of shared clonotypes between healthy human individuals. Study-level points and caveats: About 5% was the fraction of naive CD4 clonotypes found shared across a few donors. Larger estimated richness was generally seen in naive subsets than in memory subsets.

On sorted subsets, replicate PCRs used approximately 200 ng DNA, or some 28,000 T cell genomes. Data came from immunoSEQ multiplex PCR; TCRdb stores just in-frame clones and leaves some out. This table has under 850,000 clones, about two thirds appearing once. Germline V gene data show CDR1 as MDHEN and CDR2 as SYDVKM. V lost 8 bases and J lost 3, with 8 bases in between. The CDR3 has 11 residues. Splitting the CD4+ cells yielded a CD45RA+ naive subset and a CD45RA-negative memory subset. The material sequenced was memory CD4+ T cells sorted from blood. As for subset: CD45RA-negative fraction. The clonotype comes from a woman aged 25 to 45 in good health. The V and J genes are TRBV28 and TRBJ2-7; D remains unclear. The CDR3: CASGPLYEQYF. The CDR3 DNA reads TGTGCCAGCGGTCCCCTCTACGAGCAGTACTTC.